This is a list of T cell receptor beta chains from one sample in a study of OX40 agonist ivuxolimab in advanced cancers. The repertoire was sequenced with immunoSEQ multiplex PCR; TCRdb's copy has only in-frame clones and lacks some. The sample carries 45,000 to 50,000 clones, 75% to 85% recorded once. The material was CD4+ or CD8+ T cells sorted from blood, obtained in a trial of the OX40 agonist ivuxolimab. The receptors shown here come from an adult with an advanced solid tumor such as melanoma, head and neck, liver or kidney cancer. Both conserved end residues are part of each CDR3. D genes are given only for firm matches. Size is stated for part of the rows, as once, few or many counts, or as a class when the clone is expanded.

j_gene,v_gene,d_gene,abundance,CDR3aa,CDR3nt
TRBJ1-2,TRBV5-4,.,.,CASSLFFPGRHGDGYTF,TGTGCCAGCAGCTTGTTCTTCCCAGGCAGGCATGGGGATGGCTACACCTTC
TRBJ1-1,TRBV6-1,.,once,CASGGTMGNTEAFF,TGTGCCAGCGGGGGGACAATGGGGAACACTGAAGCTTTCTTT
TRBJ2-1,TRBV11-3,.,once,CASSLGVAGTVLSSYNEQFF,TGTGCCAGCAGCTTAGGGGTGGCGGGGACCGTACTAAGCTCCTACAATGAGCAGTTCTTC
TRBJ2-1,TRBV5-5,TRBD1,.,CASRPTGTDYNEQFF,TGTGCCAGCAGACCGACCGGGACAGACTACAATGAGCAGTTCTTC
TRBJ2-7,TRBV19,.,.,CASRHGQPPEQYF,TGTGCCAGTCGACATGGACAGCCCCCGGAGCAGTACTTC
TRBJ1-6,TRBV7-2,.,few,CASSLDPRSSPLHF,TGTGCCAGCAGCTTAGACCCGAGAAGTTCACCCCTCCACTTT
TRBJ2-7,TRBV4-3,.,.,CASSQDRGPNEQYF,TGCGCCAGCAGCCAAGATCGCGGACCCAACGAGCAGTACTTC
TRBJ2-7,TRBV5-1,.,few,CASSLRDEQYF,TGCGCCAGCAGCTTACGCGACGAGCAGTACTTC
TRBJ2-7,TRBV5-6,.,few,CASSLLLGTPGREQYF,TGTGCCAGCAGCTTACTCCTCGGGACACCGGGTCGCGAGCAGTACTTC
TRBJ1-2,TRBV7-2,.,.,CATHPGVGYGYTF,TGTGCCACCCACCCTGGGGTGGGCTATGGCTACACCTTC
TRBJ2-1,TRBV6-5,.,.,CASSAQVNEQFF,TGTGCCAGCAGCGCACAAGTAAATGAGCAGTTCTTC
TRBJ1-4,TRBV5-1,.,.,CASSETLGSQKLFF,TGCGCCAGCAGCGAGACGTTGGGCTCGCAAAAACTGTTTTTT
TRBJ2-3,TRBV5-1,.,.,CASSFGRPGDTQYF,TGCGCCAGCAGCTTCGGACGTCCTGGAGATACGCAGTATTTT
TRBJ2-1,TRBV7-2,TRBD2,.,CASSLSGIRPRNEQFF,TGTGCCAGCAGCTTGAGCGGGATTCGCCCCCGGAATGAGCAGTTCTTC
TRBJ2-2,TRBV18,.,.,CASSPGASGPGELFF,TGTGCCAGCTCACCAGGGGCATCGGGTCCCGGGGAGCTGTTTTTT
TRBJ2-7,TRBV21-1,.,.,CASSKGNFWYEQYF,TGTGCCAGCAGCAAAGGAAACTTTTGGTACGAGCAGTACTTC
TRBJ2-3,TRBV10-3,TRBD1,.,CAISESGTETDTQYF,TGTGCCATCAGTGAGTCCGGGACAGAGACAGATACGCAGTATTTT
TRBJ1-3,TRBV30,.,once,CAWGSSGNTIYF,TGTGCCTGGGGCTCCTCTGGAAACACCATATATTTT
TRBJ1-2,TRBV28,TRBD1,.,CASSSGQGYGYTF,TGTGCCAGCAGTTCCGGACAGGGCTATGGCTACACCTTC
TRBJ2-5,TRBV11-2,.,once,CASSLAPRGETQYF,TGTGCCAGCAGCTTAGCCCCCCGGGGAGAGACCCAGTACTTC
TRBJ2-5,TRBV20-1,.,.,CSAINQETQYF,TGCAGTGCTATCAACCAAGAGACCCAGTACTTC
TRBJ2-1,TRBV11-2,.,.,CASSLDYARRYNEQFF,TGTGCCAGCAGCTTAGACTATGCCAGAAGATACAATGAGCAGTTCTTC
TRBJ1-5,TRBV2,.,.,CASSDEGYQPQHF,TGTGCCAGCAGTGATGAGGGCTATCAGCCCCAGCATTTT
TRBJ2-5,TRBV5-8,TRBD2,.,CASSPGGTSGDGTQYF,TGTGCCAGCAGCCCCGGAGGGACTAGCGGGGATGGGACCCAGTACTTC
TRBJ2-5,TRBV10-3,.,.,CAIRGGLGETQYF,TGTGCCATCCGGGGTGGGCTTGGAGAGACCCAGTACTTC
TRBJ2-1,TRBV6-4,.,.,CASSEESVPYNEQFF,TGTGCCAGCAGTGAAGAGTCGGTGCCCTACAATGAGCAGTTCTTC
TRBJ2-1,TRBV18,.,few,CASSRSHSAPNNEQFF,TGTGCCAGCTCCCGAAGCCATAGCGCGCCGAACAATGAGCAGTTCTTC
TRBJ2-2,TRBV19,.,.,CASSIEFAGELFF,TGTGCCAGTAGTATAGAGTTTGCGGGGGAGCTGTTTTTT
TRBJ2-5,TRBV6-1,TRBD1,.,CASRSTQGAWETQYF,TGTGCCAGCAGGAGTACCCAGGGGGCATGGGAGACCCAGTACTTC
TRBJ1-5,TRBV6-1,.,few,CASMSAGYSNQPQHF,TGTGCCAGCATGAGCGCGGGGTATAGCAATCAGCCCCAGCATTTT
TRBJ2-7,TRBV18,.,.,CASSPIVGDEQYF,TGTGCCAGCTCCCCTATTGTAGGGGACGAGCAGTACTTC
TRBJ2-5,TRBV5-6,.,.,CASSADYQETQYF,TGTGCCAGCAGCGCTGACTACCAAGAGACCCAGTACTTC
TRBJ2-1,TRBV30,.,.,CAWSNQAEQFF,TGTGCCTGGAGTAATCAAGCTGAGCAGTTCTTC
TRBJ1-4,TRBV5-1,TRBD1,.,CASSLGGTGKEKLFF,TGCGCCAGCAGCTTGGGAGGGACAGGGAAAGAAAAACTGTTTTTT
TRBJ2-5,TRBV2,.,.,CASSDKGRETQYF,TGTGCCAGCAGTGACAAGGGTAGAGAGACCCAGTACTTC
TRBJ1-6,TRBV5-4,TRBD1,.,CASSLTGGRNSPLHF,TGTGCCAGCAGCTTAACAGGGGGCCGGAATTCACCCCTCCACTTT
TRBJ1-4,TRBV5-5,.,.,CASSLEDEKLFF,TGTGCCAGCAGCTTGGAGGATGAAAAACTGTTTTTT
TRBJ2-7,TRBV6-5,TRBD1,.,CASSYGTGFYEQYF,TGTGCCAGCAGTTACGGGACAGGTTTCTACGAGCAGTACTTC
TRBJ2-7,TRBV5-6,.,.,CASSLVAGEEQYF,TGTGCCAGCAGCTTGGTCGCGGGCGAGGAGCAGTACTTC
TRBJ1-3,TRBV30,.,.,CAWDKQDGNTIYF,TGTGCCTGGGACAAGCAGGACGGAAACACCATATATTTT
TRBJ2-4,TRBV7-2,TRBD2,.,CASSLGWAGGPGNIQYF,TGTGCCAGCAGCTTAGGTTGGGCGGGGGGGCCAGGAAACATTCAGTACTTC
TRBJ1-2,TRBV19,TRBD1,.,CASVAQGAFGYTF,TGTGCCTCCGTCGCACAGGGGGCTTTCGGCTACACCTTC
TRBJ1-2,TRBV6-1,.,few,CASSALGWGYTF,TGTGCCAGCAGTGCTTTGGGCTGGGGCTACACCTTC
TRBJ2-3,TRBV5-4,.,.,CASSLKAGRTDTQYF,TGTGCCAGCAGCTTGAAGGCGGGGAGGACAGATACGCAGTATTTT
TRBJ2-5,TRBV4-1,.,.,CASSQQGSETQYF,TGCGCCAGCAGCCAGCAGGGTTCAGAGACCCAGTACTTC
TRBJ1-5,TRBV19,TRBD1,.,CASSMGQGSDRSNQPQHF,TGTGCCAGTAGTATGGGTCAAGGATCGGACAGGAGCAATCAGCCCCAGCATTTT
TRBJ2-1,TRBV6-6,.,.,CASSSPVGSSYNEQFF,TGTGCCAGCAGTTCCCCGGTGGGATCCTCCTACAATGAGCAGTTCTTC